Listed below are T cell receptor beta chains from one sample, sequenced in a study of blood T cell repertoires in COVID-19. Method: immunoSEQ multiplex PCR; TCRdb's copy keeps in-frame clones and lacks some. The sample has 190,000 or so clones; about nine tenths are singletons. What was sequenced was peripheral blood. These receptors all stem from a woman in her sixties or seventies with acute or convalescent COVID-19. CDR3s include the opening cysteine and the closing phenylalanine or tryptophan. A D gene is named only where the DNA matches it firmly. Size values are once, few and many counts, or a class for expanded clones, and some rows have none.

TGCAGTGCTACGACAGGGGATGGCTACACCTTC	CSATTGDGYTF	NA	TRBD1	TRBJ1-2	TRBV20-1
TGCGCCAGCACTTTGGAGAGGAACACTGAAGCTTTCTTT	CASTLERNTEAFF	NA	NA	TRBJ1-1	TRBV5-1
TGCGCCAGCACGAGGAGGGCCGATACCGGGGAGCTGTTTTTT	CASTRRADTGELFF	NA	NA	TRBJ2-2	TRBV10-2
TGTGCCAGTAGTATGGCACAGGGAAGATCGAACGAGCAGTACTTC	CASSMAQGRSNEQYF	NA	NA	TRBJ2-7	TRBV19
TGCGCCAGCAGTGAGGGACTAGCGGGAGGACTGTACTTC	CASSEGLAGGLYF	NA	TRBD2	TRBJ2-7	TRBV10-1
TGTGCCAGCAAGAAGAACGACAGGGGGTACGAGCAGTACTTC	CASKKNDRGYEQYF	few	TRBD1	TRBJ2-7	TRBV2
TGTGCCAGCAGCCAAGAGCACAGGGTCCCCGGGGAGCTGTTTTTT	CASSQEHRVPGELFF	NA	NA	TRBJ2-2	TRBV4-2
TGTGCCAGTAGCATCTTGGGGGGAAGCGGCTATGGCTACACCTTC	CASSILGGSGYGYTF	NA	NA	TRBJ1-2	TRBV19
TGTGCCAGCAGCCGAAATATGAACACTGAAGCTTTCTTT	CASSRNMNTEAFF	NA	NA	TRBJ1-1	TRBV7-8
TGTGCCAGCAGCCAATTAGCGGGAGCCGAGCAGTACTTC	CASSQLAGAEQYF	NA	TRBD2	TRBJ2-7	TRBV3-1/TRBV3-2
TGTGCCGCCGGAACTAGCGGGATGAGGTTGGGGGACACCGGGGAGCTGTTTTTT	CAAGTSGMRLGDTGELFF	few	TRBD2	TRBJ2-2	TRBV3-1/TRBV3-2
TGTGCCAGCAGCTTACAGACAGGGACCTTTGATCAGCCCCAGCATTTT	CASSLQTGTFDQPQHF	once	TRBD1	TRBJ1-5	TRBV7-2
TGTGCCAGCAGTCAAGACGTAGACAGCAGGTCTTTCTTT	CASSQDVDSRSFF	NA	NA	TRBJ1-1	TRBV2